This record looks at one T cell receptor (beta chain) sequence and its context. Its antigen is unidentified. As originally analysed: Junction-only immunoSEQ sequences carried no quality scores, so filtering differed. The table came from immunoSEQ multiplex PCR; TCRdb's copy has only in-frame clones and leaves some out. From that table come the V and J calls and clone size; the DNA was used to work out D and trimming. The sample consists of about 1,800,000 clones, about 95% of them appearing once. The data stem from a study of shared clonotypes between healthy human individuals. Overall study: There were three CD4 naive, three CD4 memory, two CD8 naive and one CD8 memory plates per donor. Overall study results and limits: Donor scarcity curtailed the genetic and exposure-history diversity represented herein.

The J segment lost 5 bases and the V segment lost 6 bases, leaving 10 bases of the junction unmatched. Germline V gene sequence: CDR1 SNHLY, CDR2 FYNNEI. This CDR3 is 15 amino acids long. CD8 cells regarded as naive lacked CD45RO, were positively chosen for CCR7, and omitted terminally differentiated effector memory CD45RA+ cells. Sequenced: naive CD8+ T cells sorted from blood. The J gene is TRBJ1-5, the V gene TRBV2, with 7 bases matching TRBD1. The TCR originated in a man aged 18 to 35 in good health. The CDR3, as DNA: TGTGCCAGCAGCCGTTCCGGGACAGCTTATCAGCCCCAGCATTTT. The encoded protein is CASSRSGTAYQPQHF.